Listed here are 27 T cell receptor beta chains from one sample, sequenced in a study of cytomegalovirus exposure and HLA in healthy donors. The PCR ran on 60 Vbeta and 13 Jbeta primers. Sequenced by immunoSEQ multiplex PCR; TCRdb stores in-frame clones only, minus some. The sample includes approximately 89,000 clones, 70% to 85% of them seen just once. Sequences were obtained from PBMCs. These receptors were collected from a human donor in good health.

The chain has TRBV4-1 and TRBJ1-6; D ambiguous. This CDR3 comprises 13 residues. V was pared by 1 base and J by 8 bases, with 6 bases between. Germline V gene sequence: CDR1 MGHRA, CDR2 YSYEKL. The CDR3 DNA reads TGCGCCAGCAGCCAAGGGCTAGATTCACCCCTCCACTTT. Translation: CASSQGLDSPLHF.

This clone was counted between two and nine times. The chain recombines TRBV4-1 with TRBJ2-7, with D maybe TRBD1 (6 bases). The CDR3 is made up of 18 amino acids. The germline V and J ends were trimmed by 4 bases and 0 bases, with 22 bases remaining between them. Germline V CDR1 and CDR2: MGHRA, YSYEKL. In DNA, the CDR3 is TGCGCCAGCAGCCCCATTTTAAGGACTCAGGGGTTCTCCTACGAGCAGTACTTC. Its translation: CASSPILRTQGFSYEQYF.

The V call is TRBV14, the J call TRBJ1-6; TRBD1 is a possible D gene (5 bases). Germline-derived CDR1 and CDR2 are SGHDN and FVKESK. The CDR3 is 16 amino acids. Trimming stripped 9 bases from V and 5 bases from J, with 20 bases between. The CDR3 spells CASGWGGRINNSPLHF. CDR3 bases: TGTGCCAGTGGGTGGGGGGGTAGAATAAATAATTCACCCCTCCACTTT.

The chain employs TRBV9 and TRBJ1-2; D might be TRBD1 (5 bases). CDR1 and CDR2 from the germline V gene are SGDLS and YYNGEE. This CDR3 region has 16 residues. V was cut by 4 bases and J by 0 bases, with 16 bases left in between. DNA of the CDR3: TGTGCCAGCAGCCCCCAGGTGGGGCCGACTAACTATGGCTACACCTTC. It translates to CASSPQVGPTNYGYTF.

The chain joins TRBV2 to TRBJ2-7; D gene unclear. Germline V lookup: CDR1 SNHLY, CDR2 FYNNEI. V was cut by 6 bases and J by 3 bases, with 12 bases left in between. The CDR3 length is 13 residues. The chain's CDR3 is CASSVSTLYEQYF. As DNA, the CDR3 is TGTGCCAGCAGCGTGTCTACCCTCTACGAGCAGTACTTC.

The gene calls are TRBV29-1 and TRBJ2-1, with 14 positions matching TRBD2. The germline CDR1 and CDR2 sequences are SQVTM and ANQGSEA. Losses at the gene ends were 6 bases for V and 7 bases for J; bases not matched to a gene: 5. The CDR3 is 14 residues long. The DNA of the CDR3 is TGCAGCGTGGGACTAGCGGGAGTGGGAAATGAGCAGTTCTTC. Encoded protein: CSVGLAGVGNEQFF.

The rearrangement links TRBV4-1 to TRBJ1-2; D gene uncertain. Germline V gene sequence: CDR1 MGHRA, CDR2 YSYEKL. The CDR3 extends over 15 amino acids. The germline V and J ends were trimmed by 2 bases and 0 bases, with 10 bases remaining between them. Here the CDR3 reads CASSQQVNTNYGYTF. The CDR3 region has the DNA TGCGCCAGCAGCCAACAGGTGAATACTAACTATGGCTACACCTTC.

The J gene is TRBJ1-1, the V gene TRBV29-1; unclear D gene. CDR1 SQVTM and CDR2 ANQGSEA come from the germline V gene. The CDR3 contains 14 residues. Trimming took 2 bases from V and 3 from J, leaving 13 bases between them. The CDR3 loop reads CSVEPGGLHTEAFF. The CDR3 region has the DNA TGCAGCGTTGAACCAGGTGGATTACACACTGAAGCTTTCTTT.

The chain is built from TRBV18 and TRBJ2-2, with D perhaps matching TRBD2 (5 bases). The germline CDR1 and CDR2 sequences are KGHSH and LQKENI. V was trimmed by 4 bases and J by 0 bases, leaving 12 bases between them. The CDR3 extends over 16 amino acids. The CDR3 nucleotides are TGTGCCAGCTCACACAATCCAGCGGCGAACACCGGGGAGCTGTTTTTT. It specifies CASSHNPAANTGELFF.

The chain has TRBV4-3 and TRBJ2-1; TRBD2 matches at 8 bases. V lost 0 bases, J lost 7 bases, and 11 bases stayed unmatched. The CDR3 sequence is 17 residues long. Looked up from germline, CDR1 is LGHNA and CDR2 is YSLEER. CDR3 in amino acids: CASSQDAGGGTLNEQFF. DNA of the CDR3: TGCGCCAGCAGCCAAGATGCGGGGGGCGGGACCTTAAATGAGCAGTTCTTC.

This chain links TRBV5-6 with TRBJ2-3; 10 bases align to TRBD2. The CDR3 spans 14 residues. Per the germline V gene, CDR1 is SGHDT and CDR2 is YYEEEE. Germline trimming cut 6 bases from V and 6 bases from J; bases unmatched to any gene: 7. CDR3 sequence: CASNLLAGRDTQYF. CDR3 DNA sequence: TGTGCCAGCAACCTACTAGCGGGAAGGGATACGCAGTATTTT.

This clone showed up just once. J is TRBJ2-7 and V is TRBV7-2; 8 bases line up with TRBD2. Unmatched junction bases numbered 5, after V lost 0 bases and J lost 4 bases. The CDR3 has 15 amino acids. Germline-derived CDR1 and CDR2 are SGHTA and FQGNSA. For the CDR3, the DNA is TGTGCCAGCAGCTTAGCCCGGACTAGCTTTTACGAGCAGTACTTC. It codes for CASSLARTSFYEQYF.

The chain uses TRBV11-2 and TRBJ1-1; tentative D call: TRBD1 (5 bases). The CDR3 is made up of 15 amino acids. The germline V gene has CDR1 SGHAT and CDR2 FQNNGV. Trimming took 0 bases from V and 5 from J, leaving 13 bases between them. This CDR3 reads CASSLDRGGLTEAFF. CDR3 nucleotide sequence: TGTGCCAGCAGCTTAGATCGGGGGGGGTTAACTGAAGCTTTCTTT.

The sample holds one count of this clone. The chain links TRBV27 to TRBJ2-3, with D possibly being TRBD2 (5 bases). Trimming took 0 bases from V and 2 from J, leaving 18 bases between them. CDR1 and CDR2 (germline): MNHEY, SMNVEV (reference sequence). The CDR3 loop spans 18 amino acids. The chain's CDR3 is CASSLSNAKRILTDTQYF. CDR3 DNA sequence: TGTGCCAGCAGTTTATCGAATGCGAAGCGGATTCTCACAGATACGCAGTATTTT.

This clone came up a few times. The chain links TRBV18 to TRBJ1-1; no reliable D call. Per germline, CDR1 KGHSH and CDR2 LQKENI. The V and J ends lost 4 bases and 1 base respectively, with 10 bases between them. The CDR3 runs 14 residues. CDR3 amino acids: CASSLKQQNTEAFF. The DNA of the CDR3 is TGTGCCAGCTCACTGAAACAGCAGAACACTGAAGCTTTCTTT.

V gene TRBV28 combines with J gene TRBJ2-7; tentative D call: TRBD1 (5 bases). This CDR3 is built from 14 residues. Germline assignment: CDR1 MDHEN and CDR2 SYDVKM. V was cut by 1 base and J by 6 bases, with 13 bases left in between. CDR3 DNA: TGTGCCAGCAGTTTATTGGGCAGGGCGGCCGAGCAGTACTTC. It specifies CASSLLGRAAEQYF.

The chain is built from TRBV7-2 and TRBJ2-2; 7 bases line up with TRBD2. The CDR3 spans 15 residues. Unmatched junction bases numbered 8, after V lost 3 bases and J lost 7 bases. Per the germline V gene, CDR1 is SGHTA and CDR2 is FQGNSA. The CDR3 DNA sequence: TGTGCCAGCAGCTTTAGACTAGCTCCGGTCGGGGAGCTGTTTTTT. It is translated as CASSFRLAPVGELFF.

The V call is TRBV11-2, the J call TRBJ1-2; no firm D call. CDR1 and CDR2 (germline): SGHAT, FQNNGV. The CDR3 loop spans 13 amino acids. The V gene lost 2 bases and the J gene lost 2 bases, with 6 bases spanning the gap. The CDR3 sequence is CASSLSQNYGYTF. The CDR3 bases are TGTGCCAGCAGCTTATCGCAGAACTATGGCTACACCTTC.

The chain links TRBV5-8 to TRBJ2-4; D is perhaps TRBD1 (7 bases). The CDR3 has 14 residues. V lost 5 bases to trimming and J lost 3 bases, with 12 bases between them. Germline V gene sequence: CDR1 SGHTS, CDR2 YDEGEE. The CDR3 protein is CASSQGGGKNIQYF. CDR3 in DNA: TGTGCCAGCAGTCAGGGGGGCGGCAAAAACATTCAGTACTTC.

This chain links TRBV2 with TRBJ2-5; 7 bases align to TRBD1. This CDR3 has 17 residues. The V gene end was trimmed by 2 bases and the J gene end by 3 bases; junction bases not matched to a gene: 12. Looked up from germline, CDR1 is SNHLY and CDR2 is FYNNEI. The CDR3 DNA reads TGTGCCAGCAGTGAAAGGGGGCGCGAGGGGCGAAAAGAGACCCAGTACTTC. Translated, it gives CASSERGREGRKETQYF.

This clone occurred once. The chain joins TRBV5-4 to TRBJ2-5; unclear D gene. The CDR3 extends over 13 amino acids. CDR1 is SGHNT, CDR2 YYREEE, per germline (reference sequence). Trimming cost V 2 bases and J 4 bases, with 9 bases left between them. This chain's CDR3 is CASSFAGRETQYF. In nucleotides, the CDR3 is TGTGCCAGCAGCTTCGCAGGCCGAGAGACCCAGTACTTC.

The chain has TRBV28 and TRBJ2-7, with D perhaps TRBD1 (5 bases). The CDR3 spans 13 residues. The V and J ends lost 3 bases and 6 bases respectively, with 12 bases between them. From germline, CDR1 is MDHEN and CDR2 SYDVKM. The CDR3 here is CASSFQGRGEQYF. CDR3 nucleotides: TGTGCCAGCAGTTTCCAGGGAAGGGGCGAGCAGTACTTC.

The chain carries TRBV5-1 and TRBJ2-1; possibly TRBD2 for D (5 bases). Trimming cost V 4 bases and J 7 bases, with 18 bases left between them. Germline-derived CDR1 and CDR2 are SGHRS and YFSETQ. The CDR3 spans 15 residues. The CDR3 region is CASSGELGRWNEQFF. The CDR3, as DNA: TGCGCCAGCAGCGGGGAGTTGGGTAGGTGGAATGAGCAGTTCTTC.

The V call is TRBV7-9, the J call TRBJ1-4; 12 nucleotides line up with TRBD1. This CDR3 region has 16 residues. V lost 0 bases and J lost 7; bases outside the gene matches: 3. Germline V CDR1 and CDR2: SEHNR, FQNEAQ (reference sequence). The CDR3 sequence is CASSLAGTGGSEKLFF. CDR3 in DNA: TGTGCCAGCAGCTTAGCGGGGACAGGGGGCTCTGAAAAACTGTTTTTT.

The chain links TRBV5-4 to TRBJ2-2; possibly TRBD2 for D (6 bases). V was shortened by 4 bases and J by 0 bases, with 13 bases between the two germline ends. The CDR3 has 16 residues. The germline CDR1 and CDR2 sequences are SGHNT and YYREEE (reference sequence). CDR3 region: CASSPGLVANTGELFF. The CDR3 bases are TGTGCCAGCAGCCCGGGACTGGTTGCGAACACCGGGGAGCTGTTTTTT.

The J gene is TRBJ2-1, the V gene TRBV11-2, with TRBD2 matching over 9 bases. Germline V gene lookup returns CDR1 SGHAT and CDR2 FQNNGV. The CDR3 has 16 amino acids. V trimming: 7 bases; J trimming: 4 bases; junction bases outside the gene matches: 11. The CDR3 DNA follows: TGTGCCAGCACCGCGAGCGGGAGGTCGGTTTACAATGAGCAGTTCTTC. The encoded protein is CASTASGRSVYNEQFF.

This rearrangement joins TRBV7-2 to TRBJ1-5, with 11 bases aligning to TRBD1. The ends lost 2 bases at V and 1 base at J; junction bases unmatched: 10. The germline V gene encodes CDR1 SGHTA and CDR2 FQGNSA. The CDR3 length is 19 residues. The CDR3 bases are TGTGCCAGCAGCTTATGGGACAGGGGGGCCTTTGGGAGCAATCAGCCCCAGCATTTT. Encoded protein: CASSLWDRGAFGSNQPQHF. Using reference TRBV7-2 and TRBJ1-5 for the parts outside the CDR3, the full variable domain is GAGVSQSPSNKVTEKGKDVELRCDPISGHTALYWYRQSLGQGLEFLIYFQGNSAPDKSGLPSDRFSAERTGGSVSTLTIQRTQQEDSAVYLCASSLWDRGAFGSNQPQHFGDGTRLSIL.